Here is one T cell receptor (beta chain) with its context. Its antigen remains undetermined. Per-base qualities were not stored, and no clone one base away is much larger. The data were taken from a study of T cell clones after liver transplantation (dated 2019 in TCRdb). A note on the overall study: The samples were obtained from ITN030ST, a randomized trial that attempted immunosuppression withdrawal within 2 years after liver transplantation. To count as tolerant, a recipient had to stay completely off immunosuppression for at least one year without liver enzymes climbing beyond twice the upper limit of normal. Donor-reactive T cell clones were identified by TCRbeta sequencing after a pre-transplant mixed lymphocyte reaction and then tracked in post-transplant blood. No induction therapy was given to the subjects, and standard immunosuppression was administered until randomization at 12-24 months post-transplant. Of the eight recipients, a few were HCV-positive, while the remaining recipients had been transplanted for non-autoimmune, non-viral indications. A cohort of 8 liver transplant recipients was studied, of whom 3 were classified as tolerant and 5 as non-tolerant. Blood samples were collected pre-transplant, then pre-randomization ahead of withdrawal, and finally post-randomization once withdrawal had either been completed or failed. Third party-reactive TCRbeta sequences were also identified from pre-transplant MLRs to serve as an antigen-independent comparator for donor-reactive sequences. Study-wide findings and limitations: After accounting for repertoire turnover, donor-reactive detection was significantly reduced in 7 of 8 subjects for CD4 and 8 of 8 for CD8. Because allograft tissue specimens were not available, migration of donor-reactive T cells into the graft, rather than deletion, may have occurred. Low numbers of available donor cells limited the measurable donor-reactive repertoire in two subjects. Donor-reactive sequences declined more than third party-reactive ones, suggesting partial antigen-specific deletion unrelated to withdrawal success. In 5 of 8 subjects, regardless of tolerance or HCV status, circulating donor-reactive CD4 TCRbeta sequences dropped significantly post-transplant. The conclusions were preliminary, being limited by small, heterogeneous patient numbers and by non-standardized post-transplant time points.

There are 15 amino acids in the CDR3, from cysteine to phenylalanine inclusive. CDR3 DNA only is kept here, 45 bases in frame from base 1. The V end loses 9 bases and the J end loses 6 bases, and a stretch of 20 bases separates them. CDR1 and CDR2 (LNHDA, SQIVND) derive from the germline V gene (reference sequence). Thawed unstimulated PBMCs were stained for CD3, CD4 and CD8 and FACS-sorted into CD3+CD4+ and CD3+CD8+ populations. All 8 studied subjects were randomized to immunosuppression withdrawal. The Qiagen DNeasy Blood and Tissue Kit was used for isolation of genomic DNA. High-throughput TCRbeta CDR3 sequencing of frozen genomic DNA was performed by immunoSEQ, including PCR amplification, mapping, bias correction and internal controls. On the authors' methods: Productive rearrangements were kept, and unique TCRbeta sequences were defined by CDR3 nucleotide sequence plus V and J gene. For a sequence to be called donor-reactive, it needed a frequency of at least 0.01% and at least 5-fold expansion in CFSE-low cells compared with unstimulated pre-transplant cells. To ensure at least 90% detection power, minimum frequency thresholds were set for each subject based on that subject's lowest-template unstimulated sample. Jensen-Shannon divergence between the top 1000 TCRbeta sequences post-transplant and pre-transplant was used to measure repertoire turnover. Two-sided Fisher's exact tests were used to test for changes in the detection of donor-reactive sequences. Not all clones reach the TCRdb copy of this immuneACCESS table, which keeps in-frame sequences only. Checked studies attribute under half of the gap to unresolved V genes and leave the rest unexplained. Clonal size and the V and J genes are those of that table, whereas D and trimming came from the DNA. This sample lists tens of thousands of clones; 80% were detected once. The ten most abundant clones make up approximately 0.77% of the sample.

In this chain, TRBV19 is recombined with TRBJ2-2; TRBD2 could be the D gene, as 5 bases match. The receptor's source is a human patient who received a liver transplant. Following transplantation, part of the T cell population may be supplied by the graft donor rather than the patient. Source: CD4+ T cells from blood, taken 12 months after liver transplant. This receptor has the CDR3 CASTYGLAYSGELFF. In nucleotide form, the sequence is TGTGCCAGCACATACGGGCTAGCTTATTCCGGGGAGCTGTTTTTT.